The following is a T cell receptor (beta chain) sequence with its context. These data originate in a study of blood T cells in healthy people across ages. Combining a sample-barcoded 5' primer with a J-beta primer mix, a second PCR ran for roughly 7 to 11 cycles. TCRdb fed the 5' RACE reads into MiXCR, producing one record per CDR3 protein. The sample comprises around 1,500,000 distinct CDR3 sequences, under 30% of which are singletons, and about 8% rests with the top ten. V shed 3 bases and J shed 4 bases, with 9 bases lying between them. From germline, CDR1 is SNHLY and CDR2 FYNNEI. This CDR3 comprises 14 residues.

The gene calls are TRBV2 and TRBJ1-4; no firm D call. The sequencing sample was made of blood. This clonotype originated in a woman younger than 45 in good health. The CDR3 sequence: CASSDSRFNEKLFF. The CDR3 DNA follows: TGTGCCAGCAGTGACAGCAGATTTAATGAAAAACTGTTTTTT.